One sample yielded the 31 T cell receptor beta chains listed below, sequenced in a study of T cell responses to AZD1222 COVID-19 vaccine. This table comes from immunoSEQ multiplex PCR, and its TCRdb copy is limited to in-frame clones, with some not included. The sample shows 210,000 or so clones, 94% of them seen only once. The specimen was peripheral blood, collected 28 days after the second dose of the MenACWY control vaccine. These TCRs come from an adult who received the MenACWY meningococcal vaccine as a control.

The chain recombines TRBV7-9 with TRBJ2-7; 8 bases are a match to TRBD2. CDR1 SEHNR and CDR2 FQNEAQ come from the germline V gene (reference sequence). V shed 1 base and J 7 bases; nucleotides not matched to a gene: 6. This CDR3 has 14 amino acids. The CDR3 reads CASSLEVAGLEQYF. The CDR3 DNA reads TGTGCCAGCAGCTTAGAGGTAGCGGGGCTAGAGCAGTACTTC. Combining the CDR3 with reference TRBV7-9 and TRBJ2-7 gives the whole variable domain DTGVSQNPRHKITKRGQNVTFRCDPISEHNRLYWYRQTLGQGPEFLTYFQNEAQLEKSRLLSDRFSAERPKGSFSTLEIQRTEQGDSAMYLCASSLEVAGLEQYFGPGTRLTVT.

This clone was observed once. V and J are TRBV6-1 and TRBJ2-1, with D uncertain. Trimming pared 3 bases from V and 1 base from J, leaving 13 bases between. The CDR3 runs 16 residues. The germline V gene encodes CDR1 MNHNS and CDR2 SASEGT. This CDR3 is CASSEDEAVSYNEQFF. CDR3 nucleotides: TGTGCCAGCAGTGAGGATGAGGCAGTGTCCTACAATGAGCAGTTCTTC.

The V gene is TRBV25-1, the J gene TRBJ2-1, with 9 bases matching TRBD1. The CDR3 consists of 16 residues. Germline CDR1 and CDR2: MGHDK and SYGVNS. V shed 6 bases, J shed 9 bases, and the junction held 15 bases outside the gene matches. The CDR3 loop is CASSSGVGQGWAEQFF. In DNA form, the CDR3 reads TGTGCCAGCAGCTCGGGGGTAGGACAGGGGTGGGCTGAGCAGTTCTTC. Supplemented by reference TRBV25-1 and TRBJ2-1, the full variable domain reads EADIYQTPRYLVIGTGKKITLECSQTMGHDKMYWYQQDPGMELHLIHYSYGVNSTEKGDLSSESTVSRIRTEHFPLTLESARPSHTSQYLCASSSGVGQGWAEQFFGPGTRLTVL.

This chain links TRBV9 with TRBJ1-5, with TRBD1 as a possible D gene (5 bases). Germline lookup yields CDR1 SGDLS and CDR2 YYNGEE. Between the trimmed V and J ends, which lost 4 bases and 4 bases, there was a span of 12 bases. This CDR3 has 14 amino acids. The CDR3 spells CASSPTGTNQPQHF. The CDR3 DNA reads TGTGCCAGCAGCCCGACCGGGACGAATCAGCCCCAGCATTTT.

The V gene is TRBV30, the J gene TRBJ1-4; D call uncertain. The CDR3 loop spans 13 amino acids. Germline loops: CDR1 GTSNPN, CDR2 SVGIG (reference sequence). Trimming stripped 3 bases from V and 5 bases from J, with 10 bases between. CDR3 sequence reads: CAWRVEQNEKLFF. CDR3 DNA sequence: TGTGCCTGGAGGGTAGAACAGAATGAAAAACTGTTTTTT.

V and J are TRBV4-2 and TRBJ2-3; D is undetermined. Germline-derived CDR1 and CDR2 are LGHNA and YNFKEQ. The CDR3 has 13 residues. Trimming shortened V by 0 bases and J by 8 bases, and 9 bases separated the two germline ends. In DNA form, the CDR3 reads TGTGCCAGCAGCCAAGACTATACGGGTACGCAGTATTTT. Its protein product is CASSQDYTGTQYF.

V gene TRBV28 combines with J gene TRBJ1-1, with TRBD1 matching 10 bases. Germline trimming cut 6 bases from V and 0 bases from J; bases unmatched to any gene: 7. This CDR3 has 16 amino acids. Looked up from germline, CDR1 is MDHEN and CDR2 is SYDVKM. The CDR3 coding sequence is TGTGCCAGCAGACCTGGACAGGGGGGCATGAACACTGAAGCTTTCTTT. This gives the protein CASRPGQGGMNTEAFF. The entire variable domain, with the rest obtained from reference TRBV28 and TRBJ1-1, is as follows: DVKVTQSSRYLVKRTGEKVFLECVQDMDHENMFWYRQDPGLGLRLIYFSYDVKMKEKGDIPEGYSVSREKKERFSLILESASTNQTSMYLCASRPGQGGMNTEAFFGQGTRLTVV.

This chain uses TRBV2 with TRBJ2-3; perhaps D is TRBD1 or TRBD2 (5 bases each). Trimming cost V 0 bases and J 0 bases, with 10 bases left between them. CDR1 and CDR2 (germline): SNHLY, FYNNEI. The CDR3 runs to 16 residues. CDR3 DNA: TGTGCCAGCAGTGAAGCAACGGGACCTAGCACAGATACGCAGTATTTT. It is translated as CASSEATGPSTDTQYF.

V gene TRBV20-1 combines with J gene TRBJ2-3; D is uncertain. Trimming pared 3 bases from V and 2 bases from J, leaving 15 bases between. CDR3 size: 15 residues. CDR1 and CDR2 (germline): DFQATT, SNEGSKA (reference sequence). CDR3 in DNA: TGCAGTGCTAGTAGGGTGTTAAACGCCACAGATACGCAGTATTTT. It yields the protein CSASRVLNATDTQYF.

The chain joins TRBV13 to TRBJ1-3, with 9 bases fitting TRBD1. Germline V lookup: CDR1 PRHDT, CDR2 FYEKMQ (reference sequence). The CDR3 length is 14 residues. The trim removed 4 bases at V and 2 bases at J, leaving 0 bases unmatched. The CDR3 DNA is TGTGCCAGCAGCTGGACAGGGGCTGGAAACACCATATATTTT. Translating gives CASSWTGAGNTIYF.

This chain uses TRBV9 with TRBJ2-3; 9 nucleotides line up with TRBD2. Losses at the gene ends were 1 base for V and 5 bases for J; bases not matched to a gene: 8. This CDR3 spans 16 amino acids. Germline CDR1 SGDLS, CDR2 YYNGEE. CDR3 loop: CASSVLGRGGIDTQYF. The CDR3 coding sequence is TGTGCCAGCAGCGTACTTGGGCGGGGGGGCATAGATACGCAGTATTTT.

The J gene is TRBJ2-7, the V gene TRBV4-2; the match to TRBD1 covers 11 bases. J was trimmed by 4 bases and V by 4 bases; bases with no gene match: 6. The CDR3 extends over 15 amino acids. Germline loops: CDR1 LGHNA, CDR2 YNFKEQ. The CDR3 spells CASSPTGTGGYEQYF. The CDR3 DNA sequence: TGTGCCAGCAGCCCTACCGGGACAGGGGGTTACGAGCAGTACTTC.

The count of this clone is one. The chain recombines TRBV6-2 or TRBV6-3 with TRBJ2-7; 10 bases are shared with TRBD2. V shed 6 bases and J 3 bases; nucleotides not matched to a gene: 5. Germline CDR1 MNHEY, CDR2 SVGEGT. The CDR3 consists of 14 residues. The CDR3 DNA is TGTGCCAGCAGGCCTAGCGGGGGCCTCTACGAGCAGTACTTC. This codes for CASRPSGGLYEQYF.

This chain connects TRBV27 to TRBJ1-5; 8 nucleotides align to TRBD1. V lost 8 bases, J lost 6 bases, and 12 bases stayed unmatched. Germline V gene data show CDR1 as MNHEY and CDR2 as SMNVEV (reference sequence). The CDR3 is made up of 15 amino acids. CDR3 in DNA: TGTGCCAGCGGTCACCCGGACAGGGTGGGTCAGCCCCAGCATTTT. Translation: CASGHPDRVGQPQHF.

Written as DNA, the CDR3 is TGTGCCAGCAGCCCAAACAATGAGCAGTTCTTC. The encoded protein is CASSPNNEQFF. The V call is TRBV9, the J call TRBJ2-1; D remains ambiguous. The CDR3 has 11 residues. Per germline, CDR1 SGDLS and CDR2 YYNGEE. Between the trimmed V and J ends, which lost 4 bases and 5 bases, there was a span of 4 bases.

The chain joins TRBV27 to TRBJ1-5; no clear D. The CDR3 is 14 amino acids. Trimming cost V 6 bases and J 4 bases, with 13 bases left between them. Germline CDR1 is MNHEY and CDR2 is SMNVEV (reference sequence). In DNA form, the CDR3 reads TGTGCCAGCAGCCCTGACGGTGGGAATCAGCCCCAGCATTTT. This gives the protein CASSPDGGNQPQHF.

Concerning this clone itself: The junction does not match germline at one end; this may be a read error. V gene TRBV27 combines with J gene TRBJ2-1; 10 nucleotides agree with TRBD2. The germline CDR1 and CDR2 sequences are MNHEY and SMNVEV (reference sequence). The CDR3 has 12 residues. As DNA, the CDR3 is TGTGCCAGCAGCACTAGCGGGACGGGCACGGTCTTC. This encodes CASSTSGTGTVF.

The J gene is TRBJ1-2, the V gene TRBV13, with TRBD1 matching over 7 bases. Germline CDR1 and CDR2: PRHDT and FYEKMQ (reference sequence). The ends lost 0 bases at V and 6 bases at J; junction bases unmatched: 4. The CDR3 is 14 amino acids. CDR3 bases: TGTGCCAGCAGCTTAGGGACAGGGAAGGATGGCTACACCTTC. It is translated as CASSLGTGKDGYTF.

The V gene is TRBV5-1, the J gene TRBJ1-1, with a possible D match to TRBD1 (5 bases). From germline, CDR1 is SGHRS and CDR2 YFSETQ. The length of the CDR3 is 15 residues. With 5 bases removed from V and 4 bases from J, the gap between germline ends came to 18 bases. The CDR3 sequence is CASSSSGAVATEAFF. DNA for the CDR3: TGCGCCAGCAGTTCTTCCGGGGCAGTAGCCACTGAAGCTTTCTTT.

The gene calls are TRBV3-1 (or the pseudogene TRBV3-2) and TRBJ2-7; 8 positions match TRBD2. Germline CDR1 LGHDT, CDR2 YNNKEL (reference sequence). Germline trimming cut 4 bases from V and 4 bases from J; bases unmatched to any gene: 18. The CDR3 length is 18 residues. CDR3 region: CASSPSPVGSGIIYEQYF. CDR3 in DNA: TGTGCCAGCAGCCCGTCTCCGGTAGGTAGCGGGATAATATACGAGCAGTACTTC.

This rearrangement joins TRBV10-2 to TRBJ1-2; D unresolved. In germline, CDR1 is WSHSY, CDR2 SAAADI. The V gene lost 3 bases and the J gene lost 7 bases, with 9 bases spanning the gap. The CDR3 contains 12 residues. The CDR3 loop reads CASSEPAGGYTF. CDR3 DNA sequence: TGCGCCAGCAGTGAACCGGCGGGTGGCTACACCTTC.

V is TRBV30 and J is TRBJ1-1; D call uncertain. V shed 2 bases and J shed 1 base, with 11 bases lying between them. Germline V gene data show CDR1 as GTSNPN and CDR2 as SVGIG (reference sequence). This CDR3 contains 14 residues. As DNA, the CDR3 is TGTGCCTGGAGTCCTATAACAAGGAACACTGAAGCTTTCTTT. Its protein product is CAWSPITRNTEAFF.

This CDR3 reads CASSIGQGREKLFF. CDR3 coding DNA: TGTGCCAGCAGCATAGGACAGGGGCGAGAAAAACTGTTTTTT. The chain couples TRBV7-2 to TRBJ1-4, with 9 bases fitting TRBD1. This CDR3 spans 14 amino acids. Germline V gives CDR1 SGHTA, CDR2 FQGNSA. J lost 8 bases, V lost 5 bases, and 6 bases had no gene match.

In this sample, this clone turned up once. V is TRBV3-1 (or the pseudogene TRBV3-2) and J is TRBJ1-5; D is unresolved. Trimming removed 0 bases at V and 5 bases at J, with 5 bases between. This CDR3 has 13 residues. CDR1 is LGHDT and CDR2 is YNNKEL in the germline V gene (reference sequence). CDR3 nucleotide sequence: TGTGCCAGCAGCCAAGATGGATATCAGCCCCAGCATTTT. Protein: CASSQDGYQPQHF.

The chain joins TRBV7-9 to TRBJ1-2, with D unresolved. This CDR3 contains 17 residues. The germline V and J ends were trimmed by 4 bases and 4 bases, with 22 bases remaining between them. Germline CDR1 reads SEHNR; CDR2 reads FQNEAQ (reference sequence). The CDR3 DNA reads as TGTGCCAGCAGCTCGTCCGGGTCCCCTGGTTACTCCTATGGCTACACCTTC. Protein: CASSSSGSPGYSYGYTF. The full variable domain, completed using reference TRBV7-9 and TRBJ1-2, is DTGVSQNPRHKITKRGQNVTFRCDPISEHNRLYWYRQTLGQGPEFLTYFQNEAQLEKSRLLSDRFSAERPKGSFSTLEIQRTEQGDSAMYLCASSSSGSPGYSYGYTFGSGTRLTVV.

This chain links TRBV19 with TRBJ2-6; D ambiguous. V was clipped by 7 bases and J by 0 bases, with 4 bases between them. Germline V gene sequence: CDR1 LNHDA, CDR2 SQIVND (reference sequence). The CDR3 consists of 13 residues. CDR3 amino acids: CASMASGANVLTF. The DNA of the CDR3 is TGTGCCAGTATGGCCTCTGGGGCCAACGTCCTGACTTTC.

V is TRBV29-1 and J is TRBJ2-1, with 9 nucleotides matching TRBD2. V trimming: 6 bases; J trimming: 1 base; junction bases outside the gene matches: 13. This CDR3 comprises 17 residues. The germline V gene has CDR1 SQVTM and CDR2 ANQGSEA. The CDR3 loop reads CSVHGVAGAGSYNEQFF. CDR3 coding DNA: TGCAGCGTGCATGGGGTAGCGGGGGCGGGTTCCTACAATGAGCAGTTCTTC.

The chain employs TRBV7-3 and TRBJ2-3; tentatively, D is TRBD2 (5 bases). V was trimmed by 5 bases and J by 8 bases, leaving 14 bases between them. The CDR3 loop spans 13 amino acids. Per germline, CDR1 SGHTA and CDR2 FQGTGA. The CDR3 loop reads CASSVDSRGTQYF. The CDR3 DNA sequence: TGTGCCAGCAGCGTCGATTCCCGGGGTACGCAGTATTTT.

Points on this clone: Distinct nucleotide sequences in the sample also encode this CDR3. The CDR3 coding sequence is TGTGCCAGCCGGGACAGGGGGAACACTGAAGCTTTCTTT. Residues: CASRDRGNTEAFF. The chain joins TRBV6-5 to TRBJ1-1; 10 bases are shared with TRBD1. The CDR3 loop spans 13 amino acids. Germline V CDR1 and CDR2: MNHEY, SVGAGI. Trimming took 8 bases from V and 1 from J; bases not matched to a gene: 1.

The chain links TRBV19 to TRBJ1-4; no clear D gene. There are 14 residues in the CDR3. The V gene's germline CDR1 is LNHDA and CDR2 SQIVND (reference sequence). The V end lost 8 bases, the J end lost 4 bases, and 14 bases lay between the germline ends. This chain's CDR3 is CASSRGSHNEKLFF. DNA of the CDR3: TGTGCCAGTTCCCGTGGCAGCCATAATGAAAAACTGTTTTTT.

The CDR3 spells CASSLPVGAEAFF. In DNA form, the CDR3 reads TGTGCCAGCAGCCTACCCGTGGGGGCTGAAGCTTTCTTT. V usage is TRBV5-4 and J usage is TRBJ1-1; tentatively, D is TRBD1 (5 bases). The V end was cut by 4 bases, the J end by 6 bases, with 13 bases between. This CDR3 has 13 residues. CDR1 and CDR2 (germline): SGHNT, YYREEE (reference sequence).